This T cell receptor beta chain was identified in a study of T cell responses to AZD1222 COVID-19 vaccine. Germline CDR1 reads SGHAT; CDR2 reads FQNNGV. The V and J ends lost 5 bases and 6 bases, in that order; junction bases with no gene match: 9. This CDR3 has 14 residues. On this clone: No antigen is known for it.

Sequencing used immunoSEQ multiplex PCR; TCRdb keeps in-frame clones, though not all of them. The sample consists of approximately 69,000 clones, around 78% of them appearing once. Study-level points and caveats: Regions 160-218 and 743-854 held dominance among vaccine-associated CD4 TCRs, which spanned spike. Repertoires were sampled only after the peak T cell response. Among spike-specific TCRs, nearly half reportedly target unmutated variant regions. Two AZD1222 administrations were followed by greater Spike-specific TCR breadth and depth.

This clonotype was sampled from an adult who received the AZD1222 COVID-19 vaccine. The V and J genes are TRBV11-2 and TRBJ2-7; 8 bases match TRBD2. The sequencing here drew on peripheral blood, taken 28 days after the second AZD1222 dose. The CDR3 DNA reads TGTGCCAGCAGCCGCAGCGGGGGCGGGATCGAGCAGTACTTC. Protein product: CASSRSGGGIEQYF.